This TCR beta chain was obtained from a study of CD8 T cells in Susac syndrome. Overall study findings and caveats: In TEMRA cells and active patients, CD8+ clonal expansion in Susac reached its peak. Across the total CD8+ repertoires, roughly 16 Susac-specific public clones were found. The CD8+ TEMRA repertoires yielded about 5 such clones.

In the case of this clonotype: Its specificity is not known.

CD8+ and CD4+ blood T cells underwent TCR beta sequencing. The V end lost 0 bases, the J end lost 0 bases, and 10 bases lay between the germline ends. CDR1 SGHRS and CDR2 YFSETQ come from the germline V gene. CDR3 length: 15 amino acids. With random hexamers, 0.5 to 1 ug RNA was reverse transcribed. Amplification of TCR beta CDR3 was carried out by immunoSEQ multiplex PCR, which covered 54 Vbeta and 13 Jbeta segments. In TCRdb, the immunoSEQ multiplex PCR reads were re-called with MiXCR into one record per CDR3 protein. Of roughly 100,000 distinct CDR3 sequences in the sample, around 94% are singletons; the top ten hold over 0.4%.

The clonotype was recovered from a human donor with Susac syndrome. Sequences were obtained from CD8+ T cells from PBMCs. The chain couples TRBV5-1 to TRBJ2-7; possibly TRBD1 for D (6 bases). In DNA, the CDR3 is TGCGCCAGCAGCTTGGGAGTGGACAGCTCCTACGAGCAGTACTTC. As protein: CASSLGVDSSYEQYF.